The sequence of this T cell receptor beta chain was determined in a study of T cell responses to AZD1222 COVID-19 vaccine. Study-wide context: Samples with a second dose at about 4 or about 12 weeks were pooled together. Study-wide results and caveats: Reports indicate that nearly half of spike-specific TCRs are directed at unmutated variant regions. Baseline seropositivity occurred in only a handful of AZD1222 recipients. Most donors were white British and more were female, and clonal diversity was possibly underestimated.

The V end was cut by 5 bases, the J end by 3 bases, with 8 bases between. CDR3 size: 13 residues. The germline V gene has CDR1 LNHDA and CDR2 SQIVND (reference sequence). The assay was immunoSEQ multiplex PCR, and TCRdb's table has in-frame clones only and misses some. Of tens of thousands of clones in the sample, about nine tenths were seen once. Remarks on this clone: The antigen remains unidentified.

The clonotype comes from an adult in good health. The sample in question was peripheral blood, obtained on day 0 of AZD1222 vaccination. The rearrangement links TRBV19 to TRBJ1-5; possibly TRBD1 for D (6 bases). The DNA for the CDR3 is TGTGCCAGTAGTGGGACACACAATCAGCCCCAGCATTTT. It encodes CASSGTHNQPQHF.